Reported below is one T cell receptor beta chain. The specificity of this receptor is unknown. The input lacks base qualities; no much larger clone sits a single base away. Samples from volunteer blood donors who had recovered from COVID-19 were contributed by a second Seattle source. Each collaborating institution followed its own protocols to collect whole blood in K2EDTA tubes. Collaborator samples were shipped for TCRbeta analysis as frozen whole blood, isolated PBMCs, or DNA extracted from either sample type. These data belong to a study of blood T cell repertoires in COVID-19 (dated by TCRdb to the early 2020s). Study-level background: Collaborator samples came from the United States, Italy and Spain and covered acute and convalescent phases of COVID-19. Sample metadata almost always included a de-identified subject ID, COVID-19 status, age in years and sex. The prospective study material was composed of cDNA or gDNA derived from T cells, B-cell-depleted T cells, or PBMCs. Deeply sampled blood TCRbeta repertoires from subjects exposed to, actively infected with, or recovered from COVID-19 were included in the dataset. The repertoires were made available in a free public database intended to serve as a resource for research on the immune response to SARS-CoV-2. Samples were obtained from the ongoing ImmuneRACE study (first 160 participants) and from 1,254 subjects provided by 6 global collaborators. Where available, HLA class I and class II types were obtained from metadata supplied by the sample provider rather than from assay-based typing.

TCRbeta CDR3 regions were amplified from genomic DNA using the immunoSEQ Assay, a bias-controlled multiplex PCR. In the paper's pipeline: The number of nucleated cells in each sample was estimated from the amplification of reference gene primers within the assay. To quantify the absolute abundance of each unique TCRbeta CDR3 rearrangement, sequence reads were collapsed and filtered. For each sample, productive Simpson clonality was calculated as the square root of Simpson's diversity index over productive rearrangements. What TCRdb holds here is the immuneACCESS table cut down to in-frame rearrangements. Part of the clones is not present; checked against another copy, under half of the missing clones reflect an unresolved V gene, and the others are unexplained. For V, J and clone size, that table is used; D and trimming come from the DNA. The table for this sample lists about 200,000 clones; approximately 88% of them were counted only once. 6.5% of the sample is taken by the ten largest.

The study at large found these results: Clinical and demographic metadata were provided uncurated, with the amount varying by source and participant.

Specimen: peripheral blood. The source of this sequence is a man aged 55 to 69 who had recovered from COVID-19.

The CDR3 has the sequence CASSLDRPYSGYTF. DNA sequence: TGTGCCAGCAGCTTAGACAGGCCGTATTCTGGCTACACCTTC. Recombination joined TRBV7-9 with TRBJ1-2; matching of 5 bases hints at TRBD1 as the D gene. The CDR3, from cysteine to phenylalanine, totals 14 residues. The DNA shown is the 42-base CDR3, in frame from base 1. The CDR1 and CDR2 encoded by the germline V gene (reference sequence) are SEHNR and FQNEAQ. Between the V and J ends, shortened by 1 base and 7 bases respectively, the junction contains 13 bases.